This note documents a single TCR beta chain sequence. Its specificity is unknown. Here immunoSEQ multiplex PCR was the method, and the copy in TCRdb shows in-frame clones only, minus some. The sample holds some 5,200 clones, around 65% seen once. These data originate in a study of tumor-infiltrating lymphocytes in localized non-small cell lung cancer. This CDR3 contains 13 residues. Germline V lookup: CDR1 LNHDA, CDR2 SQIVND (reference sequence). V was pared by 3 bases and J by 7 bases, with 10 bases between. Overall study results and limits: Only some patients had TCR sequencing, depending on available tissue.

The rearrangement joins TRBV19 to TRBJ1-5, with D hard to call. This TCR came from a human donor with non-small cell lung cancer. Specimen: uninvolved lung tissue not adjacent to the tumor. In nucleotides, the CDR3 is TGTGCCAGTAGTATTAAGGGTTGGCAGCCCCAGCATTTT. It translates to CASSIKGWQPQHF.